What follows are 22 T cell receptor beta chains derived from one specimen sequenced in a study of T cell repertoires in cytomegalovirus infection. A single record per CDR3 protein comes from TCRdb applying MiXCR to the reads. The sample lists tens of thousands of distinct CDR3 sequences, about 27% occurring once. These receptors lack a known antigen. Sequenced here: CD8+ T cells from cultured PBMCs, sampled from culture after CMV antigen stimulation. The receptors come from a human donor in good health (CMV status not recorded). Some clones in this sample may be carry-over from other donors' samples.

The chain is built from TRBV12-5 and TRBJ2-1; TRBD1 aligns across 9 bases. Germline V lookup: CDR1 LGHNT, CDR2 FRNRAP. The CDR3 totals 14 residues. The trim removed 6 bases at V and 8 bases at J, leaving 8 bases unmatched. The CDR3 region is CASGPPGQGDEQFF. CDR3 DNA sequence: TGTGCTAGTGGCCCGCCGGGACAGGGAGATGAGCAGTTCTTC.

There are many counts of this clonotype. V gene TRBV7-8 combines with J gene TRBJ1-1, with TRBD1 matching 8 bases. This CDR3 region has 15 residues. CDR1 is SGHVS, CDR2 FQNEAQ, per germline. With 3 bases clipped from V and 3 bases from J, the junction kept 6 bases outside the gene matches. Here the CDR3 reads CASSFLGTGDTEAFF. Written as DNA, the CDR3 is TGTGCCAGCAGCTTCCTCGGGACAGGCGACACTGAAGCTTTCTTT.

This clonotype was counted only a few times. The V and J genes are TRBV4-1 and TRBJ2-5; 7 bases map to TRBD2. Germline V gene data show CDR1 as MGHRA and CDR2 as YSYEKL. The CDR3 extends over 16 amino acids. V shed 6 bases, J shed 5 bases, and the junction held 15 bases outside the gene matches. The DNA of the CDR3 is TGCGCCAGCAGATCGGGGGGTAGCGGAGAGGGGGAGACCCAGTACTTC. Its translation: CASRSGGSGEGETQYF.

For this clonotype: Being one base from a much bigger clone, this may be a read error. The chain joins TRBV11-2 to TRBJ2-3, with 7 bases fitting TRBD1. The CDR3 consists of 14 residues. Looked up from germline, CDR1 is SGHAT and CDR2 is FQNNGV. The DNA for the CDR3 is TGTGCCAGCAGCCCACAGGGGATTGGGGATATGCAGTATTTT. Protein sequence: CASSPQGIGDMQYF.

The sample holds a few counts of this clonotype. J is TRBJ2-1 and V is TRBV7-9; D is unresolved. The CDR3 spans 15 residues. CDR1 SEHNR and CDR2 FQNEAQ come from the germline V gene (reference sequence). The germline V and J ends were trimmed by 1 base and 2 bases, with 9 bases remaining between them. The DNA for the CDR3 is TGTGCCAGCAGCTTAGGGGATTACCCCTACAATGAGCAGTTCTTC. Protein sequence: CASSLGDYPYNEQFF.

About this clonotype itself: Since a much larger clone is just one base distant, this may be a read error. The chain uses TRBV7-3 and TRBJ2-3; perhaps TRBD2 as D (6 bases). The germline V gene encodes CDR1 SGHTA and CDR2 FQGTGA. The V and J ends lost 5 bases and 14 bases respectively, with 17 bases between them. The CDR3 loop spans 12 amino acids. CDR3 region: CASSPGGSGRYF. Here the CDR3 DNA reads TGTGCCAGCAGCCCCGGAGGGTCGGGGCGGTATTTT.

The rearrangement uses TRBV30 and TRBJ2-6; D ambiguous. V lost 4 bases and J lost 4, with 11 bases in between. Germline assignment: CDR1 GTSNPN and CDR2 SVGIG (reference sequence). The CDR3 is 14 amino acids. DNA for the CDR3: TGTGCCTGGATTCAGGCGGCCGGGGCCAACGTCCTGACTTTC. Protein sequence: CAWIQAAGANVLTF.

Only one count was recorded for this clonotype. The gene calls are TRBV7-4 and TRBJ2-5; TRBD1 agrees at 9 bases. Germline CDR1 reads SGHVT; CDR2 reads SQSDAQ. The CDR3 is 14 residues long. Trimming took 5 bases from V and 5 from J; bases not matched to a gene: 6. The CDR3 DNA reads TGTGCCAGCAGCCCACCGGGACAGGGCGAGACCCAGTACTTC. Residues: CASSPPGQGETQYF. Combining the CDR3 with reference TRBV7-4 and TRBJ2-5 gives the whole variable domain GAGVSQSPRYKVAKRGRDVALRCDSISGHVTLYWYRQTLGQGSEVLTYSQSDAQRDKSGRPSGRFSAERPERSVSTLKIQRTEQGDSAVYLCASSPPGQGETQYFGPGTRLLVL.

This clonotype was seen ten or more times. CDR3 sequence reads: CASSLGGEKLFF. CDR3 DNA: TGTGCCAGCAGCCTCGGGGGGGAAAAACTGTTTTTT. J is TRBJ1-4 and V is TRBV27, with D tentatively TRBD1 (5 bases). Per germline, CDR1 MNHEY and CDR2 SMNVEV (reference sequence). The CDR3 runs to 12 residues. V lost 6 bases, J lost 8 bases, and 10 bases lay in between.

This clonotype has more than one count but fewer than ten. The gene calls are TRBV12-3 or TRBV12-4 and TRBJ2-5; TRBD1 matches 7 bases. Trimming removed 5 bases from V and 10 bases from J; junction bases left unmatched: 10. The CDR3 totals 13 residues. DNA for the CDR3: TGTGCCAGCAGTCCGTGGGACAGAGAAAGCCAGTACTTC. This sequence encodes CASSPWDRESQYF.

The rearrangement links TRBV9 to TRBJ2-3; weak D call: TRBD2 (6 bases). Trimming removed 3 bases at V and 5 bases at J, with 13 bases between. This CDR3 has 14 amino acids. From germline, CDR1 is SGDLS and CDR2 YYNGEE. CDR3 protein: CASSARGGGDTQYF. CDR3 sequence (DNA): TGTGCCAGCAGCGCCCGTGGGGGAGGAGATACGCAGTATTTT.

This clonotype occurred a few times. The rearrangement joins TRBV27 to TRBJ2-7; 8 positions agree with TRBD2. The V gene end was trimmed by 4 bases and the J gene end by 5 bases; junction bases not matched to a gene: 13. Germline CDR1 and CDR2: MNHEY and SMNVEV (reference sequence). This CDR3 has 16 amino acids. The CDR3 reads CASSSPLAGGWDEQYF. CDR3 nucleotide sequence: TGTGCCAGCAGTTCACCCCTAGCGGGTGGGTGGGACGAGCAGTACTTC.

The rearrangement uses TRBV6-5 and TRBJ1-2, with 7 bases identical to TRBD1. CDR1 and CDR2 (germline): MNHEY, SVGAGI. CDR3 length: 14 residues. After removal of 5 bases from V and 2 bases from J, the junction contained 5 bases not matched to a gene. The CDR3 loop reads CASSGDSTNYGYTF. The CDR3 coding sequence is TGTGCCAGCAGTGGGGACAGTACAAACTATGGCTACACCTTC.

This clonotype was found a few times. J is TRBJ1-6 and V is TRBV7-8; 9 bases map to TRBD1. The CDR3 has 16 residues. Per germline, CDR1 SGHVS and CDR2 FQNEAQ. V dropped 5 bases and J dropped 6; count of bases not matched to a gene: 8. CDR3 nucleotides: TGTGCCAGCAGCGGGAGGGACAGGGTAGTTAATTCACCCCTCCACTTT. Translated: CASSGRDRVVNSPLHF.

Points on this clonotype: This may be a read error: a much more frequent sequence differs by one nucleotide. The rearrangement uses TRBV7-9 and TRBJ1-2; perhaps TRBD1 as D (6 bases). CDR3 length: 13 residues. Per germline, CDR1 SEHNR and CDR2 FQNEAQ (reference sequence). The chain's CDR3 is CANSPTGNYGYTF. The CDR3 DNA sequence: TGTGCCAACAGCCCCACAGGGAACTATGGCTACACCTTC.

This clonotype was observed a few times. This chain joins TRBV27 and TRBJ2-3; D is uncertain. Per germline, CDR1 MNHEY and CDR2 SMNVEV (reference sequence). The V gene lost 2 bases and the J gene lost 5 bases, with 5 bases spanning the gap. The CDR3 covers 12 residues. The CDR3 DNA sequence: TGTGCCAGCAGTTTACTCGGAGATACGCAGTATTTT. Translation gives CASSLLGDTQYF.

This clonotype was counted between two and nine times. The chain couples TRBV19 to TRBJ2-1; 9 nucleotides match TRBD1. Germline V gives CDR1 LNHDA, CDR2 SQIVND (reference sequence). J was trimmed by 4 bases and V by 4 bases; bases with no gene match: 2. CDR3 length: 14 residues. The CDR3 DNA is TGTGCCAGTAGTAGGACAGGGGTTTACAATGAGCAGTTCTTC. It encodes CASSRTGVYNEQFF.

This clonotype was recorded at least ten times. This sequence joins TRBV6-6 and TRBJ1-5, with 8 positions matching TRBD1. Germline V lookup: CDR1 MNHNY, CDR2 SVGAGI (reference sequence). Losses at the gene ends were 6 bases for V and 5 bases for J; bases not matched to a gene: 6. This CDR3 is 14 amino acids long. DNA of the CDR3: TGTGCCAGCAGGGACAGGGTGGGGGATCAGCCCCAGCATTTT. It specifies CASRDRVGDQPQHF.

The rearrangement uses TRBV30 and TRBJ2-7; D is unresolved. CDR1 is GTSNPN and CDR2 is SVGIG in the germline V gene (reference sequence). Trimming removed 5 bases from V and 2 bases from J, with 10 bases in between. The CDR3 contains 12 residues. The CDR3 region has the DNA TGTGCCTGGGCCGACGCAACCTACGAGCAGTACTTC. Translating it yields CAWADATYEQYF.

There are many counts of this clonotype. As DNA, the CDR3 is TGTGCCAGCAGCGCAAGCGGGGGGGCCTTTGAGACCCAGTACTTC. It codes for CASSASGGAFETQYF. This chain links TRBV7-2 with TRBJ2-5; 10 bases are shared with TRBD2. This CDR3 contains 15 residues. The V segment lost 5 bases and the J segment 5 bases; nucleotides outside the gene matches: 8. Germline assignment: CDR1 SGHTA and CDR2 FQGNSA.

There are many counts of this clonotype. The rearrangement uses TRBV12-3 or TRBV12-4 and TRBJ2-5; either TRBD1 or TRBD2 may supply D (5 bases each). V shed 7 bases and J shed 4 bases, with 19 bases lying between them. This CDR3 comprises 15 residues. CDR3 DNA sequence: TGTGCCAGCACCTTGCCCCTGGCAGGGAGAGAGACCCAGTACTTC. Translation: CASTLPLAGRETQYF.

The chain couples TRBV12-3 or TRBV12-4 to TRBJ2-1, with 7 bases lining up with TRBD2. V lost 8 bases to trimming and J lost 5 bases; unmatched junction nucleotides: 3. This CDR3 is 12 amino acids long. CDR3 sequence (DNA): TGTGCCAGCGGGGGGAGGGACAATGAGCAGTTCTTC. This sequence encodes CASGGRDNEQFF.